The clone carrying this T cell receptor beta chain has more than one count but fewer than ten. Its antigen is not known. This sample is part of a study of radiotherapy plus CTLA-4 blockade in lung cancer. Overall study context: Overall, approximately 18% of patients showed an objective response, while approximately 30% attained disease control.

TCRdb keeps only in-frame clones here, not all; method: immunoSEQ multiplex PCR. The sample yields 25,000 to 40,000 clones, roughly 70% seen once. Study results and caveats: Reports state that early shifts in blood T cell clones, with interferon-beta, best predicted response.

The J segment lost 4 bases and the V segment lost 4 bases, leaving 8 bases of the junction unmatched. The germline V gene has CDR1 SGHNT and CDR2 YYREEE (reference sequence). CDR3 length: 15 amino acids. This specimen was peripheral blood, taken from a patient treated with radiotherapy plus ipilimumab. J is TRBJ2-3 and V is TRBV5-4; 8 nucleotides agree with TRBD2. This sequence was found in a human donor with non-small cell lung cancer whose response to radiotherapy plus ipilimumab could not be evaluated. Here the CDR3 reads CASSPSSGMSDTQYF. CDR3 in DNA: TGTGCCAGCAGCCCGAGTAGCGGGATGTCAGATACGCAGTATTTT.